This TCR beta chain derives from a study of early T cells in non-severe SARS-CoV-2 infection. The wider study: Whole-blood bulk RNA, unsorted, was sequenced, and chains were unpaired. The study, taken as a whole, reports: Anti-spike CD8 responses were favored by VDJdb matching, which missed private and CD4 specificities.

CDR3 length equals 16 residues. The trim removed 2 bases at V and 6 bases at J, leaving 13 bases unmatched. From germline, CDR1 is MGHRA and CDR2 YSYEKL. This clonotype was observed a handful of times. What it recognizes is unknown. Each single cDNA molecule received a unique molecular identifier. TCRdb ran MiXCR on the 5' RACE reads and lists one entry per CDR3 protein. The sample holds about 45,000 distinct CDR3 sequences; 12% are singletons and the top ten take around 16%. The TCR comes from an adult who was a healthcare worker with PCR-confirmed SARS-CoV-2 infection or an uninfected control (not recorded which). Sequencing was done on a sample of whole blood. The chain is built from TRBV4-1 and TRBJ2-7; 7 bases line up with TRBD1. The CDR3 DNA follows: TGCGCCAGCAGCCAAACCCTAAGGGGGCGCGTCTCCGAGCAGTACTTC. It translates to CASSQTLRGRVSEQYF.